One sample yielded the 26 T cell receptor beta chains listed below, sequenced in a study of blood T cell repertoires in COVID-19. TCRdb's table, derived via immunoSEQ multiplex PCR, lists solely in-frame clones and lacks some. The sample lists 150,000 to 200,000 clones; under 85% were seen once. Specimen: peripheral blood. The source is a woman of 80 years or more with acute or convalescent COVID-19.

The chain has TRBV7-8 and TRBJ2-2; TRBD2 matches 8 bases. Germline trimming cut 1 base from V and 3 bases from J; bases unmatched to any gene: 4. This CDR3 is 16 amino acids long. The germline V gene encodes CDR1 SGHVS and CDR2 FQNEAQ. The DNA for the CDR3 is TGTGCCAGCAGCTTAGTCGGCGGGAGGCACACCGGGGAGCTGTTTTTT. It specifies CASSLVGGRHTGELFF.

The chain uses TRBV7-2 and TRBJ2-4; 7 bases map to TRBD2. With 1 base clipped from V and 1 base from J, the junction kept 7 bases outside the gene matches. The germline V gene encodes CDR1 SGHTA and CDR2 FQGNSA. The CDR3 is made up of 17 amino acids. The CDR3 loop reads CASSLVASGGAKNIQYF. CDR3 DNA sequence: TGTGCCAGCAGCTTAGTGGCTAGCGGTGGGGCCAAAAACATTCAGTACTTC.

The chain has TRBV7-2 and TRBJ1-2; 9 bases fit TRBD1. V shed 1 base, J shed 8 bases, and the junction held 5 bases outside the gene matches. Germline values: CDR1 SGHTA, CDR2 FQGNSA. The CDR3 contains 14 residues. In DNA, the CDR3 is TGTGCCAGCAGCTTAGTGACAGGGGGATGGGGCTACACCTTC. Protein product: CASSLVTGGWGYTF.

This clone was counted between two and nine times. The chain combines TRBV10-3 with TRBJ2-7; D is perhaps TRBD2 (5 bases). The germline V gene has CDR1 ENHRY and CDR2 SYGVKD. The CDR3 loop spans 12 amino acids. Trimming took 0 bases from V and 7 from J, leaving 7 bases between them. The DNA for the CDR3 is TGTGCCATCAGTGAGTCGAGGGTAGAGCAGTACTTC. It codes for CAISESRVEQYF.

The chain couples TRBV4-3 to TRBJ2-1; D unresolved. The V gene lost 2 bases and the J gene lost 6 bases, with 11 bases spanning the gap. Germline CDR1 is LGHNA and CDR2 is YSLEER. The CDR3 is 14 residues long. The DNA of the CDR3 is TGCGCCAGCAGCCAACAACCTAGGCTCAATGAGCAGTTCTTC. This translates into CASSQQPRLNEQFF.

This clone was observed a single time. The chain uses TRBV5-4 and TRBJ2-2; no firm D call. Trimming removed 0 bases from V and 1 base from J, with 4 bases in between. CDR1 SGHNT and CDR2 YYREEE come from the germline V gene (reference sequence). The CDR3 spans 14 residues. The DNA of the CDR3 is TGTGCCAGCAGCTTGGTCGGGAACACCGGGGAGCTGTTTTTT. Translation gives CASSLVGNTGELFF.

The V call is TRBV5-6, the J call TRBJ1-6; 8 nucleotides match TRBD1. Germline lookup yields CDR1 SGHDT and CDR2 YYEEEE. The trim removed 0 bases at V and 9 bases at J, leaving 5 bases unmatched. The CDR3 covers 15 residues. The CDR3 protein is CASSLGQGAVSPLHF. The CDR3 coding sequence is TGTGCCAGCAGCTTGGGGCAGGGGGCAGTTTCACCCCTCCACTTT.

This clone has only one observation. The gene calls are TRBV5-1 and TRBJ1-2; D uncertain. Looked up from germline, CDR1 is SGHRS and CDR2 is YFSETQ. The CDR3 is made up of 14 amino acids. V dropped 0 bases and J dropped 2 bases, with 8 bases sitting between them. This chain's CDR3 is CASSLAYRNYGYTF. CDR3 nucleotide sequence: TGCGCCAGCAGCTTGGCCTACAGAAACTATGGCTACACCTTC.

The chain recombines TRBV2 with TRBJ2-3; TRBD1 is a possible D gene (5 bases). The CDR3 consists of 14 residues. V lost 10 bases and J 0 bases, leaving 14 bases between the germline ends. Looked up from germline, CDR1 is SNHLY and CDR2 is FYNNEI. CDR3 sequence reads: CATHRRGSTDTQYF. The DNA of the CDR3 is TGTGCCACCCACCGTAGGGGTAGCACAGATACGCAGTATTTT.

The chain uses TRBV5-4 and TRBJ1-2; D possibly corresponds to TRBD1 (6 bases). The CDR3 is 11 residues long. Germline V gene lookup returns CDR1 SGHNT and CDR2 YYREEE (reference sequence). Trimming pared 5 bases from V and 8 bases from J, leaving 10 bases between. Written as DNA, the CDR3 is TGTGCCAGCAGTTCAGGGGTGGGCTACACCTTC. Its protein product is CASSSGVGYTF.

This clone was seen a handful of times. The genes are TRBV5-6 and TRBJ2-7; D is perhaps TRBD1 (6 bases). Trimming took 7 bases from V and 0 from J, leaving 17 bases between them. Germline V gives CDR1 SGHDT, CDR2 YYEEEE. The CDR3 contains 15 residues. The CDR3 sequence: CASGEGGHSSYEQYF. The CDR3 nucleotides read TGTGCCAGCGGGGAAGGGGGACATAGCTCCTACGAGCAGTACTTC.

This clone was recorded only once. The chain joins TRBV19 to TRBJ1-1; a possible D gene is TRBD1 (6 bases). Germline CDR1 LNHDA, CDR2 SQIVND (reference sequence). V shed 7 bases and J shed 2 bases, with 14 bases lying between them. The CDR3 covers 14 residues. The CDR3 coding sequence is TGTGCCAGTAATCACAGGGCATCCAACACTGAAGCTTTCTTT. It codes for CASNHRASNTEAFF.

Here the CDR3 DNA reads TGTGCCAGTAGTAACGGACAGGGGGCAGGGAGCAATCAGCCCCAGCATTTT. Translated: CASSNGQGAGSNQPQHF. V usage is TRBV19 and J usage is TRBJ1-5; 11 bases are shared with TRBD1. The CDR3 has 17 residues. V lost 4 bases to trimming and J lost 1 base; unmatched junction nucleotides: 6. Germline V CDR1 and CDR2: LNHDA, SQIVND (reference sequence).

This chain uses TRBV5-5 with TRBJ2-7, with TRBD2 matching 15 bases. V lost 3 bases and J lost 0; bases outside the gene matches: 4. The germline gives CDR1 SGHKS, CDR2 YYEKEE (reference sequence). The CDR3 consists of 17 residues. CDR3 sequence: CASSSGTSGRSSYEQYF. CDR3 in DNA: TGTGCCAGCAGCTCCGGGACTAGCGGGAGGAGCTCCTACGAGCAGTACTTC.

The CDR3 region has the DNA TGTGCCAGCAGTTTATCGCCAGGGGACATTCAGTACTTC. It codes for CASSLSPGDIQYF. This chain links TRBV27 with TRBJ2-4; D might be TRBD1 (6 bases). Trimming took off 0 bases at V and 8 bases at J, with 8 bases between the two ends. CDR1 is MNHEY, CDR2 SMNVEV, per germline (reference sequence). The CDR3 is 13 residues long.

J is TRBJ2-3 and V is TRBV30; TRBD2 matches at 8 bases. From germline, CDR1 is GTSNPN and CDR2 SVGIG (reference sequence). CDR3 size: 15 residues. Trimming cost V 0 bases and J 2 bases; bases outside gene matches: 4. CDR3 protein: CAWSVGLADTDTQYF. Written as DNA, the CDR3 is TGTGCCTGGAGTGTAGGACTAGCCGACACAGATACGCAGTATTTT.

V and J are TRBV7-9 and TRBJ2-7; 10 nucleotides match TRBD1. Germline CDR1 SEHNR, CDR2 FQNEAQ (reference sequence). The CDR3 has 16 amino acids. The J segment lost 4 bases and the V segment lost 1 base, leaving 7 bases of the junction unmatched. For the CDR3, the DNA is TGTGCCAGCAGCTTAGGGACAGGGGGTTCGCCTTACGAGCAGTACTTC. Amino acid sequence: CASSLGTGGSPYEQYF.

This clone was recorded once. The gene calls are TRBV6-5 and TRBJ2-1; D uncertain. CDR3 length: 10 amino acids. Trimming removed 6 bases at V and 7 bases at J, with 4 bases between. Germline CDR1 MNHEY, CDR2 SVGAGI. The DNA of the CDR3 is TGTGCCAGCAGCCTTAATGAGCAGTTCTTC. This gives the protein CASSLNEQFF.

V gene TRBV7-2 combines with J gene TRBJ2-3; 7 bases are a match to TRBD2. The CDR3 loop spans 15 amino acids. Germline V gene data show CDR1 as SGHTA and CDR2 as FQGNSA. V lost 3 bases, J lost 2 bases, and 5 bases stayed unmatched. CDR3 sequence: CASSFAAGPTDTQYF. For the CDR3, the DNA is TGTGCCAGCAGCTTCGCAGCGGGGCCCACAGATACGCAGTATTTT.

This clone was recorded once. This chain uses TRBV27 with TRBJ1-6, with TRBD1 identical over 10 bases. This CDR3 contains 14 residues. CDR1 is MNHEY and CDR2 is SMNVEV in the germline V gene (reference sequence). Germline trimming cut 6 bases from V and 9 bases from J; bases unmatched to any gene: 5. The CDR3 reads CASSRDRGISPLHF. The CDR3 DNA sequence: TGTGCCAGCAGCCGGGACAGGGGTATTTCACCCCTCCACTTT.

This clone was recorded a few times. V usage is TRBV5-1 and J usage is TRBJ1-3; 8 bases map to TRBD1. The V and J ends lost 1 base and 0 bases, in that order; junction bases with no gene match: 3. The CDR3 consists of 16 residues. Looked up from germline, CDR1 is SGHRS and CDR2 is YFSETQ. As DNA, the CDR3 is TGCGCCAGCAGCTTGTACAGGGGGTACTCTGGAAACACCATATATTTT. Translation gives CASSLYRGYSGNTIYF.

The chain couples TRBV6-5 to TRBJ2-7, with 7 bases identical to TRBD2. Germline-derived CDR1 and CDR2 are MNHEY and SVGAGI. With V trimmed by 7 bases and J by 5 bases, 5 bases remained unmatched. This CDR3 is 12 amino acids long. CDR3 sequence reads: CASTSGGHEQYF. CDR3 coding DNA: TGTGCCAGCACCTCGGGGGGTCACGAGCAGTACTTC.

The chain combines TRBV7-6 with TRBJ2-7, with a tentative D call TRBD1 (5 bases). CDR1 and CDR2 from the germline V gene are SGHVS and FNYEAQ. V was shortened by 5 bases and J by 0 bases, with 14 bases between the two germline ends. The CDR3 runs to 15 residues. The CDR3 nucleotides are TGTGCCAGCAGCCCCAGGACACACTTCTCCTACGAGCAGTACTTC. Translating gives CASSPRTHFSYEQYF.

The chain uses TRBV9 and TRBJ1-6; 7 bases fit TRBD1. Germline V gene sequence: CDR1 SGDLS, CDR2 YYNGEE. The V segment lost 0 bases and the J segment 10 bases; nucleotides outside the gene matches: 4. This CDR3 has 14 amino acids. This CDR3 is CASSVDRGYSPLHF. The DNA for the CDR3 is TGTGCCAGCAGCGTAGACAGGGGTTACTCACCCCTCCACTTT.

This clone showed up just a few times. V gene TRBV2 combines with J gene TRBJ1-2; the match to TRBD1 covers 8 bases. This CDR3 contains 13 residues. Germline loops: CDR1 SNHLY, CDR2 FYNNEI. The V and J ends lost 9 bases and 3 bases, in that order; junction bases with no gene match: 6. CDR3 in amino acids: CARDREYDYGYTF. The CDR3 DNA sequence: TGTGCCAGGGACAGGGAGTACGACTATGGCTACACCTTC.

CDR3 sequence reads: CATSRGGGSGNTIYF. DNA for the CDR3: TGTGCCACCAGCAGAGGGGGAGGCTCTGGAAACACCATATATTTT. This chain joins TRBV15 and TRBJ1-3; D is ambiguous. This CDR3 spans 15 amino acids. V gave up 1 base and J gave up 0 bases, with 7 bases separating them. Looked up from germline, CDR1 is LNHNV and CDR2 is YYDKDF (reference sequence).